The 26 T cell receptor beta chains given below trace back to one sample, sequenced in a study of blood T cell repertoires in COVID-19. TCRdb keeps only in-frame clones here, not all; method: immunoSEQ multiplex PCR. The table shows 100,000 to 150,000 clones, with 85% to 90% occurring only once. Sequencing used peripheral blood. These TCRs come from a man older than 75 with active or convalescent COVID-19.

This chain connects TRBV2 to TRBJ1-6, with no clear D. The length of the CDR3 is 13 residues. V lost 6 bases and J 3 bases, leaving 6 bases between the germline ends. Germline V CDR1 and CDR2: SNHLY, FYNNEI. CDR3 protein: CASSRDYNSPLHF. The DNA for the CDR3 is TGTGCCAGCAGCCGGGACTATAATTCACCCCTCCACTTT.

This clone occurred once. This rearrangement joins TRBV7-2 to TRBJ1-5; D is possibly TRBD1 (5 bases). Germline assignment: CDR1 SGHTA and CDR2 FQGNSA. The CDR3 has 13 amino acids. Trimming took 7 bases from V and 1 from J, leaving 8 bases between them. CDR3 sequence reads: CASTGISNQPQHF. DNA of the CDR3: TGTGCCAGCACAGGGATAAGCAATCAGCCCCAGCATTTT.

This chain connects TRBV9 to TRBJ2-7, with TRBD2 matching 9 bases. Germline V CDR1 and CDR2: SGDLS, YYNGEE. V was clipped by 0 bases and J by 6 bases; unmatched bases: 10. The CDR3 has 16 amino acids. The CDR3 loop reads CASSVEWGGRGLEQYF. In DNA form, the CDR3 reads TGTGCCAGCAGCGTAGAATGGGGCGGGAGGGGACTCGAGCAGTACTTC.

This clone was picked up one time. The chain has TRBV19 and TRBJ2-5; 8 nucleotides align to TRBD2. The CDR3 spans 15 residues. CDR1 and CDR2 (germline): LNHDA, SQIVND (reference sequence). V was clipped by 8 bases and J by 2 bases; unmatched bases: 10. This chain's CDR3 is CASQRLANLQETQYF. DNA of the CDR3: TGTGCCAGTCAAAGACTAGCGAACTTACAAGAGACCCAGTACTTC.

The CDR3 DNA is TGTGCCAGCAGTCGCCCGGGACTAGCGTCGGAGACCCAGTACTTC. Its protein is CASSRPGLASETQYF. This sequence joins TRBV7-2 and TRBJ2-5; 10 bases fit TRBD2. V was pared by 6 bases and J by 5 bases, with 9 bases of the junction left unmatched. CDR1 and CDR2 from the germline V gene are SGHTA and FQGNSA. The CDR3 runs to 15 residues.

The chain uses TRBV6-4 and TRBJ2-1; D is perhaps TRBD1 (6 bases). CDR3 size: 13 residues. Germline-derived CDR1 and CDR2 are MRHNA and SNTAGT. With 2 bases removed from V and 5 bases from J, the gap between germline ends came to 7 bases. The DNA for the CDR3 is TGTGCCAGCAGTGACGGGGACAACAATGAGCAGTTCTTC. It encodes CASSDGDNNEQFF.

The genes are TRBV5-4 and TRBJ2-7; 9 bases are a match to TRBD1. After removal of 4 bases from V and 3 bases from J, the junction contained 8 bases not matched to a gene. Germline CDR1 is SGHNT and CDR2 is YYREEE (reference sequence). This CDR3 is 15 amino acids long. The CDR3 protein is CASSNTGTGFYEQYF. The CDR3 nucleotides read TGTGCCAGCAGCAACACCGGGACAGGGTTCTACGAGCAGTACTTC.

The chain recombines TRBV6-5 with TRBJ1-4; D is perhaps TRBD1 (5 bases). This CDR3 comprises 14 residues. Germline V gene sequence: CDR1 MNHEY, CDR2 SVGAGI. The V and J ends lost 6 bases and 5 bases respectively, with 13 bases between them. As DNA, the CDR3 is TGTGCCAGCAGGAGCAGGGTCGAAAATGAAAAACTGTTTTTT. Translated, it gives CASRSRVENEKLFF.

The chain is built from TRBV5-4 and TRBJ2-5; TRBD2 might be the D (6 bases). Trimming took 0 bases from V and 1 from J, leaving 7 bases between them. This CDR3 contains 14 residues. Germline CDR1 is SGHNT and CDR2 is YYREEE (reference sequence). In DNA form, the CDR3 reads TGTGCCAGCAGCTTGGCGGGGGTCCAAGAGACCCAGTACTTC. As protein: CASSLAGVQETQYF.

This clone has just one count. The chain recombines TRBV18 with TRBJ1-5; 7 nucleotides match TRBD1. Per germline, CDR1 KGHSH and CDR2 LQKENI. With 3 bases clipped from V and 6 bases from J, the junction kept 8 bases outside the gene matches. The CDR3 is 15 residues long. In DNA, the CDR3 is TGTGCCAGCTCACCGTCCAACCAGGGGGTTCAGCCCCAGCATTTT. Its protein is CASSPSNQGVQPQHF.

The CDR3 sequence: CASSVRDSTTPRTQYF. The CDR3, as DNA: TGTGCCAGCAGTGTACGGGACAGTACTACCCCAAGGACCCAGTACTTC. The chain has TRBV27 and TRBJ2-5, with 7 nucleotides matching TRBD1. Germline values: CDR1 MNHEY, CDR2 SMNVEV (reference sequence). The J segment lost 7 bases and the V segment lost 5 bases, leaving 16 bases of the junction unmatched. This CDR3 comprises 16 residues.

This clone was seen just once. The chain uses TRBV3-1 (or the pseudogene TRBV3-2) and TRBJ2-1; 14 nucleotides align to TRBD2. The germline gives CDR1 LGHDT, CDR2 YNNKEL (reference sequence). J was trimmed by 7 bases and V by 3 bases; bases with no gene match: 5. CDR3 size: 16 residues. CDR3 in DNA: TGTGCCAGCAGCCAGACTAGCGGGAGGGCTTGGAATGAGCAGTTCTTC. Translating it yields CASSQTSGRAWNEQFF.

CDR3 DNA: TGTGCCACTACCCTCCGGAGGGAGTTTAGGCGACTTAACTACGAGCAGTACTTC. It is translated as CATTLRREFRRLNYEQYF. The chain recombines TRBV24-1 with TRBJ2-7; maybe TRBD2 (6 bases). The V end lost 10 bases, the J end lost 3 bases, and 30 bases lay between the germline ends. The CDR3 has 18 residues. CDR1 is KGHDR, CDR2 SFDVKD, per germline.

This rearrangement joins TRBV6-2 or TRBV6-3 to TRBJ2-3, with 12 positions matching TRBD2. This CDR3 has 14 residues. Germline CDR1 MNHEY, CDR2 SVGEGT. The trim removed 5 bases at V and 5 bases at J, leaving 2 bases unmatched. The CDR3 loop is CASSRLAGEDTQYF. CDR3 nucleotide sequence: TGTGCCAGCAGTCGACTAGCGGGGGAAGATACGCAGTATTTT.

The chain employs TRBV19 and TRBJ1-6; D is uncertain. V lost 5 bases, J lost 6 bases, and 11 bases lay in between. This CDR3 has 14 residues. The germline V gene encodes CDR1 LNHDA and CDR2 SQIVND (reference sequence). Here the CDR3 DNA reads TGTGCCAGTAGTGCAATGGGGAGTAATTCACCCCTCCACTTT. It is translated as CASSAMGSNSPLHF.

This chain uses TRBV7-8 with TRBJ1-6; D unclear. The germline gives CDR1 SGHVS, CDR2 FQNEAQ. Trimming took off 1 base at V and 10 bases at J, with 14 bases between the two ends. There are 15 residues in the CDR3. This CDR3 is CASSLDQVTGSPLHF. CDR3 DNA: TGTGCCAGCAGCTTAGATCAGGTTACGGGATCACCCCTCCACTTT.

The rearrangement uses TRBV5-1 and TRBJ2-2, with TRBD1 matching over 11 bases. Trimming removed 1 base from V and 4 bases from J; junction bases left unmatched: 3. The CDR3 has 16 residues. Germline values: CDR1 SGHRS, CDR2 YFSETQ. CDR3 sequence reads: CASSLNGQGATGELFF. The DNA for the CDR3 is TGCGCCAGCAGCTTGAACGGACAGGGGGCCACCGGGGAGCTGTTTTTT. Drawing the rest from reference TRBV5-1 and TRBJ2-2, the complete variable domain is KAGVTQTPRYLIKTRGQQVTLSCSPISGHRSVSWYQQTPGQGLQFLFEYFSETQRNKGNFPGRFSGRQFSNSRSEMNVSTLELGDSALYLCASSLNGQGATGELFFGEGSRLTVL.

J is TRBJ1-1 and V is TRBV7-9; no reliable D call. Looked up from germline, CDR1 is SEHNR and CDR2 is FQNEAQ (reference sequence). The CDR3 loop spans 11 amino acids. V lost 4 bases to trimming and J lost 3 bases, with 3 bases between them. The CDR3 DNA follows: TGTGCCAGCAGCTCCTACACTGAAGCTTTCTTT. It codes for CASSSYTEAFF.

This clone was detected only once. The chain has TRBV5-1 and TRBJ2-2; 7 bases fit TRBD2. The J segment lost 2 bases and the V segment lost 5 bases, leaving 9 bases of the junction unmatched. This CDR3 spans 16 amino acids. Germline CDR1 reads SGHRS; CDR2 reads YFSETQ. CDR3 loop: CASRDSGSPNTGELFF. The DNA of the CDR3 is TGCGCCAGCAGGGATAGCGGGTCTCCTAACACCGGGGAGCTGTTTTTT.

The rearrangement uses TRBV5-1 and TRBJ1-4; 9 nucleotides align to TRBD1. This CDR3 spans 15 amino acids. The germline CDR1 and CDR2 sequences are SGHRS and YFSETQ. V trimming: 3 bases; J trimming: 8 bases; junction bases outside the gene matches: 8. CDR3: CASSSQGTGYEKLFF. DNA of the CDR3: TGCGCCAGCAGCTCCCAGGGGACAGGGTACGAAAAACTGTTTTTT.

The rearrangement links TRBV7-2 to TRBJ2-5, with D perhaps matching TRBD2 (6 bases). CDR3 length equals 14 residues. The V gene lost 4 bases and the J gene lost 2 bases, with 11 bases spanning the gap. Per the germline V gene, CDR1 is SGHTA and CDR2 is FQGNSA. Written as DNA, the CDR3 is TGTGCCAGCAGCTGGGGACTCAAGCAAGAGACCCAGTACTTC. Translated, it gives CASSWGLKQETQYF.

V usage is TRBV3-1 (or the pseudogene TRBV3-2) and J usage is TRBJ1-2; D possibly corresponds to TRBD1 (6 bases). V lost 4 bases to trimming and J lost 4 bases, with 16 bases between them. The CDR3 length is 15 residues. The germline V gene has CDR1 LGHDT and CDR2 YNNKEL (reference sequence). CDR3: CASSRPTGAIYGYTF. The CDR3 region has the DNA TGTGCCAGCAGCCGTCCGACAGGAGCTATCTATGGCTACACCTTC.

The chain has TRBV19 and TRBJ2-5; 8 bases agree with TRBD2. The ends lost 6 bases at V and 4 bases at J; junction bases unmatched: 4. The CDR3 sequence is 13 residues long. Germline V gene lookup returns CDR1 LNHDA and CDR2 SQIVND (reference sequence). CDR3 protein: CASSGRGRETQYF. CDR3 sequence (DNA): TGTGCCAGTAGCGGGAGGGGACGAGAGACCCAGTACTTC.

Worth noting for this clone: It is likely a read error, because the conserved phenylalanine at the end of the CDR3 is missing. The DNA is omitted, as the CDR3 cannot be located on it reliably, and the CDR3 follows TCRdb's listing. The V gene is TRBV6-4, the J gene TRBJ1-1; TRBD1 is the table's D call and was not checked against the DNA. The CDR3 adds up to 9 amino acids, both ends counted. Germline V gene data show CDR1 as MRHNA and CDR2 as SNTAGT. CDR3 sequence: CASGYSWGQ.

This sequence joins TRBV12-5 and TRBJ1-5; 8 bases line up with TRBD1. Trimming removed 1 base from V and 4 bases from J; junction bases left unmatched: 3. This CDR3 comprises 15 residues. Germline V gene data show CDR1 as LGHNT and CDR2 as FRNRAP. CDR3 region: CASGLGTGGNQPQHF. In nucleotides, the CDR3 is TGTGCTAGTGGTTTGGGTACAGGGGGAAATCAGCCCCAGCATTTT. The complete variable domain, with remaining parts taken from reference TRBV12-5 and TRBJ1-5, reads DARVTQTPRHKVTEMGQEVTMRCQPILGHNTVFWYRQTMMQGLELLAYFRNRAPLDDSGMPKDRFSAEMPDATLATLKIQPSEPRDSAVYFCASGLGTGGNQPQHFGDGTRLSIL.

V is TRBV27 and J is TRBJ1-2, with a possible D match to TRBD1 (5 bases). This CDR3 is 15 amino acids long. The germline V and J ends were trimmed by 7 bases and 0 bases, with 15 bases remaining between them. Looked up from germline, CDR1 is MNHEY and CDR2 is SMNVEV (reference sequence). This CDR3 is CASTSGTGANYGYTF. The CDR3 DNA sequence: TGTGCCAGCACTAGTGGGACGGGAGCTAACTATGGCTACACCTTC.